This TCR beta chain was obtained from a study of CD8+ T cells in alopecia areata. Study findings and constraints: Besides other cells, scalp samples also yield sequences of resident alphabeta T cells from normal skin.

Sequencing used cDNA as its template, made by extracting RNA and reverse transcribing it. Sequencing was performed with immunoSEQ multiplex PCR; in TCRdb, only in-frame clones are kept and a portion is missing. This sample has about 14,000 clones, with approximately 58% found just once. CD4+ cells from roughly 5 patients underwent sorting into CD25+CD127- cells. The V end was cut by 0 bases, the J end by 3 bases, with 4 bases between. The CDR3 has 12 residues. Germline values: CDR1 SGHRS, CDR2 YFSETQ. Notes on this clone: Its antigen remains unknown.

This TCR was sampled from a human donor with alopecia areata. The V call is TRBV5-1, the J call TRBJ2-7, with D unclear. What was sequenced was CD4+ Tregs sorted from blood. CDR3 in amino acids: CASSLGGYEQYF. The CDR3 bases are TGCGCCAGCAGCTTGGGAGGCTACGAGCAGTACTTC.